The source of this T cell receptor (beta chain) is a study of T cell changes during pregnancy in multiple sclerosis. Clones were read by immunoSEQ multiplex PCR, and TCRdb kept only the in-frame ones, dropping some. The sample contains about 48,000 clones, approximately 93% of which appear only once. V was pared by 5 bases and J by 2 bases, with 10 bases of the junction left unmatched. Looked up from germline, CDR1 is MNHEY and CDR2 is SMNVEV (reference sequence). The CDR3 runs 16 residues. The origin of this receptor is a female donor with multiple sclerosis, enrolled in a pregnancy study. This chain connects TRBV27 to TRBJ2-5; TRBD2 agrees at 8 bases. This specimen consisted of CD4+ T cells from peripheral blood mononuclear cells, obtained in the first trimester of pregnancy. The CDR3 nucleotides read TGTGCCAGCAGTATACACGGGCTAGCGGGTCAAGAGACCCAGTACTTC. It codes for CASSIHGLAGQETQYF.